The subject of this entry is one T cell receptor beta chain. Its antigen remains unknown. A junction end diverges from the germline sequence, so it may reflect a read error. Germline V gene lookup returns CDR1 SSHAT and CDR2 FNYEAQ (reference sequence). The CDR3 loop spans 17 amino acids. The sample is drawn from a study of cytomegalovirus exposure and HLA in healthy donors. In the PCR, 60 Vbeta and 13 Jbeta primers were used. Assay: immunoSEQ multiplex PCR; the TCRdb copy retains only in-frame clones and omits some. The data contain more than 150,000 clones, around four fifths of them seen just once; the ten biggest clones take up under 2%. Study-wide results and caveats: Later genetic work tied a missense DCLRE1C variant to beta-chain V and J trimming.

The sequencing input was PBMCs. This clonotype was obtained from a woman aged 25 to 39 in good health and CMV-seronegative. The chain links TRBV7-7 to TRBJ1-2, with D possibly matching TRBD1 (6 bases). Written as DNA, the CDR3 is TGTGCTAGCAGCTTAGTGACGACAGGACCACTATACTATGGCTACACCTTC. This codes for CASSLVTTGPLYYGYTF.